Listed here are 22 T cell receptor beta chains from one sample, sequenced in a study of T cell responses to AZD1222 COVID-19 vaccine (TCRdb year 2021). Read against the paper, the sample's time point label means: baseline before first vaccination. Receptor libraries were prepared by the immunoSEQ multiplex PCR assay. The immuneACCESS repertoire file appears here via TCRdb, limited to in-frame rearrangements. These files lack a portion of the clones; in checked studies, under half of the deficit traces to unresolved V genes, and the cause of the others is not known. The sample table lists 130,000 to 150,000 clones, roughly 90% of them with a count of one. 5% to 6.5% of the sample goes to the ten largest clones. The source was peripheral blood, collected on day 0 of AZD1222 vaccination. The receptors derive from an adult in good health.

The chain couples TRBV7-3 to TRBJ2-1, with D unclear. The CDR3 runs to 15 residues. From germline, CDR1 is SGHTA and CDR2 FQGTGA. V lost 7 bases and J 0 bases, leaving 13 bases between the germline ends. CDR3 DNA: TGTGCCAGCACCCGAGACATTAGCTCCTACAATGAGCAGTTCTTC. Translating gives CASTRDISSYNEQFF.

This chain joins TRBV27 and TRBJ2-7, with TRBD1 matching over 9 bases. The CDR3 length is 14 residues. V lost 5 bases, J lost 2 bases, and 4 bases stayed unmatched. In germline, CDR1 is MNHEY, CDR2 SMNVEV (reference sequence). DNA of the CDR3: TGTGCCAGCAGTCCCGGGACAGGGCCCTACGAGCAGTACTTC. This gives the protein CASSPGTGPYEQYF.

CDR3 residues: CAWSGRGDTEAFF. Written as DNA, the CDR3 is TGTGCCTGGAGTGGGCGTGGAGACACTGAAGCTTTCTTT. The V and J genes are TRBV30 and TRBJ1-1; D unresolved. This CDR3 has 13 amino acids. V lost 1 base and J 3 bases, leaving 9 bases between the germline ends. Germline V gives CDR1 GTSNPN, CDR2 SVGIG (reference sequence).

This chain connects TRBV5-4 to TRBJ1-3; D gene ambiguous. V was pared by 4 bases and J by 5 bases, with 13 bases between. This CDR3 region has 14 residues. Germline V gene data show CDR1 as SGHNT and CDR2 as YYREEE (reference sequence). The CDR3 reads CASSHSGSRNTIYF. The CDR3 DNA is TGTGCCAGCAGCCATAGTGGGTCGAGAAACACCATATATTTT.

J is TRBJ2-3 and V is TRBV10-3, with 14 bases aligning to TRBD2. Trimming removed 6 bases from V and 5 bases from J; junction bases left unmatched: 16. Germline lookup yields CDR1 ENHRY and CDR2 SYGVKD. CDR3 size: 19 residues. The CDR3 is CAISHPVRGLAGDLDTQYF. As DNA, the CDR3 is TGTGCCATCAGCCACCCCGTAAGGGGACTAGCGGGAGATTTAGATACGCAGTATTTT.

V usage is TRBV5-1 and J usage is TRBJ1-1; D possibly corresponds to TRBD1 (6 bases). This CDR3 is built from 15 residues. Germline V lookup: CDR1 SGHRS, CDR2 YFSETQ. V was clipped by 2 bases and J by 0 bases, with 11 bases between them. CDR3 amino acids: CASSFGDKMNTEAFF. DNA of the CDR3: TGCGCCAGCAGCTTTGGGGACAAAATGAACACTGAAGCTTTCTTT.

The chain combines TRBV28 with TRBJ2-3; D gene unclear. CDR1 is MDHEN and CDR2 is SYDVKM in the germline V gene. The CDR3 length is 17 residues. The V end was cut by 8 bases, the J end by 6 bases, with 27 bases between. DNA for the CDR3: TGTGCCAGCCACTCCCGGGCTATGCCCAATCCGAGGGATACGCAGTATTTT. This gives the protein CASHSRAMPNPRDTQYF.

The chain uses TRBV6-5 and TRBJ1-2; TRBD1 agrees at 7 bases. Looked up from germline, CDR1 is MNHEY and CDR2 is SVGAGI. The CDR3 has 15 residues. V trimming: 6 bases; J trimming: 4 bases; junction bases outside the gene matches: 11. CDR3 residues: CASRPLRGQFYGYTF. For the CDR3, the DNA is TGTGCCAGCAGACCACTAAGGGGGCAGTTCTATGGCTACACCTTC.

The chain recombines TRBV6-5 with TRBJ2-7; D may correspond to TRBD1 or TRBD2 (5 bases each). Germline CDR1 and CDR2: MNHEY and SVGAGI. The CDR3 totals 15 residues. V shed 6 bases and J shed 5 bases, with 20 bases lying between them. This chain's CDR3 is CASRGEDWGSDEQYF. The CDR3 DNA reads as TGTGCCAGCAGGGGAGAAGACTGGGGCTCAGACGAGCAGTACTTC.

This sequence joins TRBV19 and TRBJ1-5; D unresolved. Germline-derived CDR1 and CDR2 are LNHDA and SQIVND (reference sequence). The V and J ends lost 1 base and 4 bases respectively, with 5 bases between them. CDR3 length: 13 residues. Here the CDR3 DNA reads TGTGCCAGTAGTATAGGGGGTAATCAGCCCCAGCATTTT. As protein: CASSIGGNQPQHF. The entire variable domain, with the rest obtained from reference TRBV19 and TRBJ1-5, is as follows: DGGITQSPKYLFRKEGQNVTLSCEQNLNHDAMYWYRQDPGQGLRLIYYSQIVNDFQKGDIAEGYSVSREKKESFPLTVTSAQKNPTAFYLCASSIGGNQPQHFGDGTRLSIL.

The chain recombines TRBV7-9 with TRBJ1-6; D uncertain. V lost 1 base, J lost 5 bases, and 6 bases lay in between. Germline values: CDR1 SEHNR, CDR2 FQNEAQ (reference sequence). The CDR3 extends over 14 amino acids. This chain's CDR3 is CASSLEGNNSPLHF. The CDR3 nucleotides are TGTGCCAGCAGCTTAGAAGGCAATAATTCACCCCTCCACTTT. The variable domain in full, with the rest retrieved from reference TRBV7-9 and TRBJ1-6, is DTGVSQNPRHKITKRGQNVTFRCDPISEHNRLYWYRQTLGQGPEFLTYFQNEAQLEKSRLLSDRFSAERPKGSFSTLEIQRTEQGDSAMYLCASSLEGNNSPLHFGNGTRLTVT.

The chain recombines TRBV14 with TRBJ2-1; D is unresolved. V was trimmed by 0 bases and J by 0 bases, leaving 12 bases between them. This CDR3 contains 17 residues. The germline CDR1 and CDR2 sequences are SGHDN and FVKESK. The CDR3, as DNA: TGTGCCAGCAGCCAAGAACGATGGGTAAGCTCCTACAATGAGCAGTTCTTC. Amino acid sequence: CASSQERWVSSYNEQFF.

The chain recombines TRBV28 with TRBJ1-1, with D possibly TRBD1 on 5 matching bases. CDR1 is MDHEN and CDR2 is SYDVKM in the germline V gene. The CDR3 contains 12 residues. Trimming stripped 3 bases from V and 6 bases from J, with 8 bases between. CDR3 residues: CASSFPGSEAFF. The CDR3 DNA reads as TGTGCCAGCAGTTTCCCAGGGTCTGAAGCTTTCTTT.

This clone is a singleton in its sample. This sequence joins TRBV6-5 and TRBJ1-1; D is uncertain. The CDR3 consists of 14 residues. Trimming took 4 bases from V and 0 from J, leaving 9 bases between them. CDR1 and CDR2 from the germline V gene are MNHEY and SVGAGI. Here the CDR3 DNA reads TGTGCCAGCAGTTGGGTAGGAGTGAACACTGAAGCTTTCTTT. Translating it yields CASSWVGVNTEAFF.

The CDR3, as DNA: TGTGCCAGCAGCCGAGACAGGGCCTACGAGCAGTACTTC. It yields the protein CASSRDRAYEQYF. This chain connects TRBV12-3 or TRBV12-4 to TRBJ2-7, with 7 bases aligning to TRBD1. J was trimmed by 2 bases and V by 6 bases; bases with no gene match: 4. The CDR3 totals 13 residues.

The CDR3 here is CAWGPATGKLFF. DNA for the CDR3: TGTGCCTGGGGGCCAGCTACTGGAAAACTGTTTTTT. The chain recombines TRBV30 with TRBJ1-4; D unresolved. V was cut by 5 bases and J by 10 bases, with 14 bases left in between. This CDR3 is built from 12 residues. The V gene's germline CDR1 is GTSNPN and CDR2 SVGIG (reference sequence).

The chain uses TRBV7-3 and TRBJ2-2; possibly TRBD1 for D (6 bases). CDR3 length: 16 amino acids. Trimming took 4 bases from V and 1 from J, leaving 13 bases between them. Germline CDR1 is SGHTA and CDR2 is FQGTGA. The CDR3 here is CASSSEPGQNTGELFF. CDR3 coding DNA: TGTGCCAGCAGCTCTGAACCGGGACAGAACACCGGGGAGCTGTTTTTT.

The chain is built from TRBV6-5 and TRBJ2-2; tentative D call: TRBD2 (6 bases). V was cut by 6 bases and J by 3 bases, with 14 bases left in between. The CDR3 has 15 residues. Germline CDR1 is MNHEY and CDR2 is SVGAGI. The CDR3 here is CASRPLSGYTGELFF. CDR3 nucleotide sequence: TGTGCCAGCAGGCCCCTTAGCGGTTACACCGGGGAGCTGTTTTTT.

The J gene is TRBJ1-3, the V gene TRBV9; D unclear. The length of the CDR3 is 16 residues. V was trimmed by 0 bases and J by 4 bases, leaving 14 bases between them. CDR1 is SGDLS, CDR2 YYNGEE, per germline. The CDR3 is CASSVDPGRGGNTIYF. In DNA form, the CDR3 reads TGTGCCAGCAGCGTAGATCCGGGAAGAGGGGGAAACACCATATATTTT.

V gene TRBV28 combines with J gene TRBJ1-5; a possible D gene is TRBD1 (6 bases). Germline V lookup: CDR1 MDHEN, CDR2 SYDVKM. This CDR3 is built from 17 residues. V was shortened by 6 bases and J by 1 base, with 19 bases between the two germline ends. CDR3 region: CASSLPNRVMSNQPQHF. CDR3 sequence (DNA): TGTGCCAGCAGCCTCCCTAACAGGGTGATGAGCAATCAGCCCCAGCATTTT.

The rearrangement links TRBV7-2 to TRBJ2-7; 8 nucleotides match TRBD1. The CDR3 is made up of 15 amino acids. Trimming cost V 5 bases and J 3 bases; bases outside gene matches: 9. Per the germline V gene, CDR1 is SGHTA and CDR2 is FQGNSA. The CDR3 DNA reads as TGTGCCAGCAGCCTCCTGGACAGGGCGGACTACGAGCAGTACTTC. It specifies CASSLLDRADYEQYF.

This clone was counted only a few times. The chain recombines TRBV5-1 with TRBJ1-3; D is perhaps TRBD1 (6 bases). V was trimmed by 0 bases and J by 0 bases, leaving 13 bases between them. Germline values: CDR1 SGHRS, CDR2 YFSETQ. CDR3 size: 17 residues. The CDR3 protein is CASSLEHGQSSGNTIYF. CDR3 DNA sequence: TGCGCCAGCAGCTTGGAGCACGGACAGTCCTCTGGAAACACCATATATTTT.